This T cell receptor beta chain was recovered during a study of molecular identifiers for immune sequencing clone quantification. Preparation methods for the bulk TCR libraries were those previously described, with listed TCR primers. MiXCR, applied by TCRdb to the PCR reads, yields one record per CDR3 protein. The sample records hundreds of thousands of distinct CDR3 sequences, about 25% being singletons. General study points: Shared barcodes on identical TCR molecules could underestimate the sizes of highly expanded clones. Whereas naive cells kept under 1% of molecules in clones above 20 RNA copies, such clones held over 98% in effectors. Researchers reportedly could pick up spiked Jurkat TCR RNA from one cell mixed into roughly 1 million naive cells.

Points on this clonotype: The antigen remains unidentified.

The receptor was derived from a human donor in good health. Some libraries in this study had Jurkat cell RNA spiked in. Sequencing used naive CD8+ T cells from blood, with Jurkat cell RNA spiked in. Described subset: FACS-sorted CD8+CD4-CCR7+CD45RA+ naive T cells.

CDR3: CASSPDTAGRTGELFF. The CDR3 DNA is TGCGCCAGCAGCCCAGACACCGCCGGGAGAACCGGGGAGCTGTTTTTT. V gene TRBV4-3 combines with J gene TRBJ2-2, with a tentative D call TRBD2 (6 bases). V shed 4 bases and J shed 5 bases, with 17 bases lying between them. CDR3 length equals 16 residues. Germline CDR1 and CDR2: LGHNA and YSLEER.